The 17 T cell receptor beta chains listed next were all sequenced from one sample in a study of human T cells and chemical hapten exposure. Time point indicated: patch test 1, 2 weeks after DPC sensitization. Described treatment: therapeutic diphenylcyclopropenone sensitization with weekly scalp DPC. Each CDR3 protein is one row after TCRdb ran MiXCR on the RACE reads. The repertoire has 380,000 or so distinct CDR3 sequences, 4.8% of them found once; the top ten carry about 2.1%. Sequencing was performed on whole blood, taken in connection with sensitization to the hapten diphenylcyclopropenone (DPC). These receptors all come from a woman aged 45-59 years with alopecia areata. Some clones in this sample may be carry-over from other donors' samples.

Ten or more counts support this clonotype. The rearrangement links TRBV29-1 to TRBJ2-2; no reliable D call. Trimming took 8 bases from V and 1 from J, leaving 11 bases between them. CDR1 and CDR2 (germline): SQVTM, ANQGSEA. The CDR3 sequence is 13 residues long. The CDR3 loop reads CSHAGVNTGELFF. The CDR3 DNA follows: TGCAGCCACGCAGGAGTGAACACCGGGGAGCTGTTTTTT.

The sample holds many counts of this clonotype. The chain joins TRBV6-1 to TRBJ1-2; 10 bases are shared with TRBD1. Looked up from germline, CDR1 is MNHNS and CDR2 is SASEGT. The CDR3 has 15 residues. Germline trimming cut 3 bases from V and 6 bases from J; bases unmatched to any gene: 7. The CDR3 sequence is CASSETTGGGNGYTF. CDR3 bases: TGTGCCAGCAGTGAGACGACAGGGGGCGGGAATGGCTACACCTTC.

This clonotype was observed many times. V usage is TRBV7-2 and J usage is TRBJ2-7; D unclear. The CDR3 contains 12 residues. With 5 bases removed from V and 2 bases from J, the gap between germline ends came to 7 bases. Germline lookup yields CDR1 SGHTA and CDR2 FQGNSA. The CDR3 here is CASSPQTYEQYF. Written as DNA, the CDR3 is TGTGCCAGCAGCCCACAGACCTACGAGCAGTACTTC.

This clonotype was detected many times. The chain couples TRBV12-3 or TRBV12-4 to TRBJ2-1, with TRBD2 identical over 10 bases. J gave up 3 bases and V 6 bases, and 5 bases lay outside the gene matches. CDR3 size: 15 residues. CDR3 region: CASRLTSGVYNEQFF. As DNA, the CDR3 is TGTGCCAGCAGACTTACTAGCGGGGTCTACAATGAGCAGTTCTTC.

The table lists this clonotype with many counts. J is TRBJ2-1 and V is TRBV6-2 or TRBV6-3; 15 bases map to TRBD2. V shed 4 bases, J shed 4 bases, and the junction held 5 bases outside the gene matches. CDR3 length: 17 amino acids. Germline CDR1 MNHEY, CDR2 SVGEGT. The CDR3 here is CASSSWTSGRGYNEQFF. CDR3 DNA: TGTGCCAGCAGTTCGTGGACTAGCGGGAGGGGTTACAATGAGCAGTTCTTC.

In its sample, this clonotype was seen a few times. This CDR3 is CASSYPGRGSFNEQFF. The CDR3 DNA is TGTGCCAGCAGTTACCCCGGCAGGGGAAGCTTCAATGAGCAGTTCTTC. This chain connects TRBV28 to TRBJ2-1, with D tentatively TRBD1 (6 bases). This CDR3 has 16 residues. Germline CDR1 and CDR2: MDHEN and SYDVKM. Trimming left V 4 bases short and J 6 bases short, with 19 bases between.

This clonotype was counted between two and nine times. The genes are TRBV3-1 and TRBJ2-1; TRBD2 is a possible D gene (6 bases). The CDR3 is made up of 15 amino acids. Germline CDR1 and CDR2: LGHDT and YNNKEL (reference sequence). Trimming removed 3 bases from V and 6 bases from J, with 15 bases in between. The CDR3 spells CASSQLNVGGNEQFF. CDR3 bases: TGTGCCAGCAGCCAGCTTAACGTGGGGGGCAATGAGCAGTTCTTC.

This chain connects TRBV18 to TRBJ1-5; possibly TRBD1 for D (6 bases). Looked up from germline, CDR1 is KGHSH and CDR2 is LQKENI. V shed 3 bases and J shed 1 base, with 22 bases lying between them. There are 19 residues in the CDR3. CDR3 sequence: CASSPYSPGTRASNQPQHF. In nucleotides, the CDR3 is TGTGCCAGCTCACCCTATTCACCAGGGACACGGGCCAGCAATCAGCCCCAGCATTTT.

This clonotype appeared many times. CDR3 nucleotides: TGCAGTGCTACAGGGGCCACAGATACGCAGTATTTT. The encoded protein is CSATGATDTQYF. The chain links TRBV20-1 to TRBJ2-3; tentatively, D is TRBD1 (6 bases). Trimming removed 4 bases at V and 2 bases at J, with 7 bases between. The CDR3 spans 12 residues. The germline V gene encodes CDR1 DFQATT and CDR2 SNEGSKA (reference sequence).

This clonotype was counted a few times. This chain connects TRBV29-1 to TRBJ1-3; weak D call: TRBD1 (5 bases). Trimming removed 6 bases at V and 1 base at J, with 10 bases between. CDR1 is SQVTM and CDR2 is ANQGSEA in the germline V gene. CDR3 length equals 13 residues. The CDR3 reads CSVRAGSGNTIYF. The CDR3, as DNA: TGCAGCGTCCGCGCAGGGTCTGGAAACACCATATATTTT. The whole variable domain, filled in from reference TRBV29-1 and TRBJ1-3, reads SAVISQKPSRDICQRGTSLTIQCQVDSQVTMMFWYRQQPGQSLTLIATANQGSEATYESGFVIDKFPISRPNLTFSTLTVSNMSPEDSSIYLCSVRAGSGNTIYFGEGSWLTVV.

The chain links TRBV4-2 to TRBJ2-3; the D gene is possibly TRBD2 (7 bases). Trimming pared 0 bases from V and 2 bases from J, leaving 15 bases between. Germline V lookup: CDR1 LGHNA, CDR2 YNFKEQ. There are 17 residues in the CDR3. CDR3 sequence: CASSQDRAGATTDTQYF. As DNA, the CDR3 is TGTGCCAGCAGCCAAGACCGGGCGGGGGCCACCACAGATACGCAGTATTTT.

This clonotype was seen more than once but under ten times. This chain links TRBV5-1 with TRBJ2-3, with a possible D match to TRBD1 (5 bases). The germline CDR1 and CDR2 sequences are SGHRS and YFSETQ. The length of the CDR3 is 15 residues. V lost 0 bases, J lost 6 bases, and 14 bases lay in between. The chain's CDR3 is CASSLEGPYMDTQYF. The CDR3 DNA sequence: TGCGCCAGCAGCTTGGAGGGGCCTTACATGGATACGCAGTATTTT.

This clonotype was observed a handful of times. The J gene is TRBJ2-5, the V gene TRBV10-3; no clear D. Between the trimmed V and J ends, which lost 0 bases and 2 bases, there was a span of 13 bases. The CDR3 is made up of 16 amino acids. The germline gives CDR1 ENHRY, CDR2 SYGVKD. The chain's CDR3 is CAISESMALGQETQYF. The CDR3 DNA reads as TGTGCCATCAGTGAGTCAATGGCTCTGGGACAAGAGACCCAGTACTTC.

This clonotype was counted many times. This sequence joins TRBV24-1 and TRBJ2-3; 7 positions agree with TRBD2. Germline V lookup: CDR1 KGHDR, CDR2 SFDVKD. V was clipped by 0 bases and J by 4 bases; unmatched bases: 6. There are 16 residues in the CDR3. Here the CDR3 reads CATSDLRGGVSDTQYF. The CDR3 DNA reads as TGTGCCACCAGTGATTTGCGGGGAGGGGTCTCAGATACGCAGTATTTT.

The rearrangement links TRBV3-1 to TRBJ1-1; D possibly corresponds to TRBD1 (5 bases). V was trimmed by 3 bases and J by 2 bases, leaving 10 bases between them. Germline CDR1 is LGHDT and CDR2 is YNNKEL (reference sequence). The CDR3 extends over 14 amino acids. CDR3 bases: TGTGCCAGCAGCCACGGACACACTAACACTGAAGCTTTCTTT. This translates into CASSHGHTNTEAFF. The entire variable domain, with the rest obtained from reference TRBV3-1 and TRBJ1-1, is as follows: DTAVSQTPKYLVTQMGNDKSIKCEQNLGHDTMYWYKQDSKKFLKIMFSYNNKELIINETVPNRFSPKSPDKAHLNLHINSLELGDSAVYFCASSHGHTNTEAFFGQGTRLTVV.

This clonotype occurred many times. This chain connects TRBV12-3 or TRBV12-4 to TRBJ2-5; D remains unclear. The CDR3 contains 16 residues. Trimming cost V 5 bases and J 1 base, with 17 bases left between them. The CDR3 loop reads CASSLSPISGQETQYF. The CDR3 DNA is TGTGCCAGCAGTCTGTCGCCCATCTCGGGCCAAGAGACCCAGTACTTC.

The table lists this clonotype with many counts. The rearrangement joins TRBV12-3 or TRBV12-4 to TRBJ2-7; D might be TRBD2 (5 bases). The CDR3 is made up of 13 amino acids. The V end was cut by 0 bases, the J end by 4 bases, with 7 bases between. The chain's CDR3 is CASSLARVYEQYF. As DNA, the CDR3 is TGTGCCAGCAGTTTAGCGAGGGTATACGAGCAGTACTTC.